The sample holds a few counts of the clone carrying this T cell receptor (beta chain). Using immunoSEQ multiplex PCR, the repertoire was profiled, and TCRdb retains in-frame clones only, with some absent. The sample holds approximately 250,000 clones, approximately 85% seen once. These data are taken from a study of blood T cell repertoires in COVID-19. Whole-study context: Sites across the United States, Italy and Spain contributed samples from acute and convalescent COVID-19.

The Seattle site enrolled patients during active infection and followed them longitudinally. This CDR3 is 15 amino acids long. Germline values: CDR1 SNHLY, CDR2 FYNNEI. V lost 5 bases, J lost 0 bases, and 11 bases lay in between. The sample comprised peripheral blood. The receptor's source is a woman older than 75 with COVID-19, enrolled during active disease. The chain carries TRBV2 and TRBJ1-5; D gene unclear. The CDR3 loop is CASSPTGFSNQPQHF. The CDR3 DNA reads as TGTGCCAGCAGTCCCACGGGATTTAGCAATCAGCCCCAGCATTTT.